The 30 T cell receptor beta chains below were found in one sample sequenced in a study of T cell repertoires in cytomegalovirus infection. TCRdb analysed the reads with MiXCR anew, one entry per CDR3 protein. In the table there are 250,000 to 300,000 distinct CDR3 sequences, about 23% of which are singletons. Source material: PBMCs. The receptor source for this set is a human donor in good health (CMV status not recorded). Some clones in this sample may be carry-over from other donors' samples.

In this sample, this clonotype turned up a few times. The gene calls are TRBV10-2 and TRBJ2-1, with 11 bases identical to TRBD2. Trimming at V came to 7 bases and at J to 7 bases, leaving 15 bases not matched to a gene. The length of the CDR3 is 17 residues. Germline V gives CDR1 WSHSY, CDR2 SAAADI. This CDR3 is CASTGGPRLAGRNEQFF. In DNA form, the CDR3 reads TGCGCCAGCACCGGTGGACCTAGACTAGCGGGAAGGAATGAGCAGTTCTTC.

V usage is TRBV29-1 and J usage is TRBJ1-2; maybe TRBD1 (5 bases). Germline CDR1 SQVTM, CDR2 ANQGSEA. V was clipped by 0 bases and J by 7 bases, with 15 bases between them. This CDR3 is built from 14 residues. DNA of the CDR3: TGCAGCGTTGAAGAAGGGGCAGGCTTTACTGGCTACACCTTC. Encoded protein: CSVEEGAGFTGYTF.

The chain combines TRBV11-2 with TRBJ1-4; D gene ambiguous. The CDR3 has 16 residues. Germline V gene data show CDR1 as SGHAT and CDR2 as FQNNGV. With 1 base removed from V and 8 bases from J, the gap between germline ends came to 17 bases. This CDR3 is CASSLGALGKEEKLFF. The CDR3 coding sequence is TGTGCCAGCAGCTTAGGTGCCCTAGGGAAGGAAGAAAAACTGTTTTTT.

In this sample, this clonotype turned up a few times. This sequence joins TRBV7-2 and TRBJ1-3; D gene ambiguous. Trimming took off 0 bases at V and 4 bases at J, with 19 bases between the two ends. The CDR3 consists of 18 residues. The germline V gene has CDR1 SGHTA and CDR2 FQGNSA. The CDR3 DNA follows: TGTGCCAGCAGCTTAGCCAATACCGTGGGTCTTCCCGGAAACACCATATATTTT. Its protein is CASSLANTVGLPGNTIYF.

Details on this clonotype: Since a much larger clone is just one base distant, this may be a read error. The V call is TRBV11-2, the J call TRBJ2-5; D may correspond to TRBD1 or TRBD2 (5 bases each). The CDR3 extends over 12 amino acids. The germline gives CDR1 SGHAT, CDR2 FQNNGV. The CDR3 coding sequence is TGTGCCAGCAGCTCACAGCCAGGGACCCAGTCCTTC. It is translated as CASSSQPGTQSF.

This chain links TRBV28 with TRBJ1-2; D is perhaps TRBD1 (5 bases). CDR1 and CDR2 from the germline V gene are MDHEN and SYDVKM. CDR3 length equals 15 residues. Trimming removed 6 bases at V and 2 bases at J, with 16 bases between. CDR3 DNA: TGTGCCAGCAGACCCGGACATACCGGGAACTATGGCTACACCTTC. Protein: CASRPGHTGNYGYTF.

In this sample, this clonotype turned up a few times. J is TRBJ2-1 and V is TRBV3-1; the match to TRBD2 covers 9 bases. The length of the CDR3 is 16 residues. Per the germline V gene, CDR1 is LGHDT and CDR2 is YNNKEL (reference sequence). V was clipped by 0 bases and J by 6 bases; unmatched bases: 6. CDR3 DNA: TGTGCCAGCAGCCAAGATGTAGCGGGAGATCGCAATGAGCAGTTCTTC. Its translation is CASSQDVAGDRNEQFF.

The chain links TRBV15 to TRBJ2-5; tentative D call: TRBD1 (5 bases). CDR1 LNHNV and CDR2 YYDKDF come from the germline V gene (reference sequence). This CDR3 is built from 15 residues. Trimming stripped 2 bases from V and 5 bases from J, with 15 bases between. The CDR3 DNA follows: TGTGCCACCAGCAGAAGGACATACGAAGTGGAGACCCAGTACTTC. Translated: CATSRRTYEVETQYF.

The chain carries TRBV19 and TRBJ1-6, with 8 bases fitting TRBD1. Germline CDR1 LNHDA, CDR2 SQIVND (reference sequence). The CDR3 has 16 residues. The V segment lost 4 bases and the J segment 10 bases; nucleotides outside the gene matches: 12. CDR3 nucleotide sequence: TGTGCCAGTAGTACAAAAGGACAGGGACTTCGATCACCCCTCCACTTT. Its translation: CASSTKGQGLRSPLHF.

V is TRBV6-1 and J is TRBJ1-1; TRBD1 might be the D (6 bases). There are 15 residues in the CDR3. V lost 7 bases, J lost 0 bases, and 15 bases lay in between. The germline V gene has CDR1 MNHNS and CDR2 SASEGT. CDR3: CASIPSRQVNTEAFF. The CDR3 nucleotides are TGTGCCAGCATACCCTCCCGACAGGTGAACACTGAAGCTTTCTTT.

This clonotype was observed a few times. This chain joins TRBV19 and TRBJ1-6; D ambiguous. With 7 bases removed from V and 5 bases from J, the gap between germline ends came to 18 bases. Per the germline V gene, CDR1 is LNHDA and CDR2 is SQIVND (reference sequence). The CDR3 length is 16 residues. CDR3: CASNPSGRGNNSPLHF. The CDR3 coding sequence is TGTGCCAGTAACCCCTCCGGGCGGGGAAATAATTCACCCCTCCACTTT.

This clonotype has a handful of counts. The CDR3 bases are TGTGCCAGCAGACTTACAGGGTCACCCCTCCACTTT. Its translation is CASRLTGSPLHF. The chain recombines TRBV7-4 with TRBJ1-6, with D possibly being TRBD1 (6 bases). Germline lookup yields CDR1 SGHVT and CDR2 SQSDAQ. V lost 6 bases, J lost 10 bases, and 10 bases lay in between. CDR3 length: 12 residues. Variable domain in full (rest from reference TRBV7-4 and TRBJ1-6): GAGVSQSPRYKVAKRGRDVALRCDSISGHVTLYWYRQTLGQGSEVLTYSQSDAQRDKSGRPSGRFSAERPERSVSTLKIQRTEQGDSAVYLCASRLTGSPLHFGNGTRLTVT.

Ten or more counts support this clonotype. The J gene is TRBJ1-5, the V gene TRBV7-3; D not resolved. Germline CDR1 is SGHTA and CDR2 is FQGTGA. Deletions cut 2 bases from V and 5 bases from J, with 7 bases between. This CDR3 region has 13 residues. CDR3 bases: TGTGCCAGCAGCTTAGTGGCGGATCAGCCCCAGCATTTT. It specifies CASSLVADQPQHF.

This clonotype was counted a few times. This rearrangement joins TRBV5-1 to TRBJ1-2; D ambiguous. The CDR3 loop spans 14 amino acids. CDR1 SGHRS and CDR2 YFSETQ come from the germline V gene. Trimming removed 4 bases from V and 6 bases from J, with 16 bases in between. The CDR3 is CASSTDNGYDGYTF. DNA of the CDR3: TGCGCCAGCAGCACCGATAACGGGTACGATGGCTACACCTTC.

The chain carries TRBV5-1 and TRBJ2-7, with no clear D. The length of the CDR3 is 15 residues. The V gene lost 8 bases and the J gene lost 5 bases, with 23 bases spanning the gap. From germline, CDR1 is SGHRS and CDR2 YFSETQ. The CDR3: CASTVQGNLNNEQYF. The CDR3 coding sequence is TGCGCCAGTACCGTTCAAGGGAATTTGAACAACGAGCAGTACTTC.

The J gene is TRBJ1-1, the V gene TRBV20-1, with TRBD1 identical over 7 bases. J lost 5 bases, V lost 5 bases, and 8 bases had no gene match. This CDR3 has 13 residues. Germline V gives CDR1 DFQATT, CDR2 SNEGSKA (reference sequence). Here the CDR3 reads CSAATGVRTEAFF. The CDR3, as DNA: TGCAGTGCTGCTACAGGGGTAAGGACTGAAGCTTTCTTT.

This clonotype was picked up a small number of times. V is TRBV29-1 and J is TRBJ2-7; TRBD1 aligns across 10 bases. The J segment lost 1 base and the V segment lost 6 bases, leaving 9 bases of the junction unmatched. The CDR3 sequence is 15 residues long. Germline CDR1 reads SQVTM; CDR2 reads ANQGSEA. CDR3 sequence (DNA): TGCAGCGTGGTTTCAGGACAGGGGGGTTCCTACGAGCAGTACTTC. Protein: CSVVSGQGGSYEQYF.

V is TRBV11-2 and J is TRBJ2-7; no definite D call. Germline CDR1 reads SGHAT; CDR2 reads FQNNGV. This CDR3 has 16 amino acids. V gave up 1 base and J gave up 0 bases, with 13 bases separating them. The CDR3, as DNA: TGTGCCAGCAGCTTAGGGTCCGGCACCTCCTCCTACGAGCAGTACTTC. This encodes CASSLGSGTSSYEQYF. The full variable domain, its missing parts supplied by reference TRBV11-2 and TRBJ2-7, is EAGVAQSPRYKIIEKRQSVAFWCNPISGHATLYWYQQILGQGPKLLIQFQNNGVVDDSQLPKDRFSAERLKGVDSTLKIQPAKLEDSAVYLCASSLGSGTSSYEQYFGPGTRLTVT.

This clonotype was counted at least ten times. V usage is TRBV7-8 and J usage is TRBJ2-1; TRBD2 matches 7 bases. Germline V gene sequence: CDR1 SGHVS, CDR2 FQNEAQ. This CDR3 has 16 amino acids. J lost 1 base, V lost 4 bases, and 7 bases had no gene match. CDR3 sequence (DNA): TGTGCCAGCAGCTCCTCAAGCGGGATATCCTACAATGAGCAGTTCTTC. It codes for CASSSSSGISYNEQFF.

This clonotype occurred many times. V usage is TRBV7-2 and J usage is TRBJ2-3; 10 nucleotides line up with TRBD2. Per the germline V gene, CDR1 is SGHTA and CDR2 is FQGNSA. The J segment lost 3 bases and the V segment lost 5 bases, leaving 14 bases of the junction unmatched. The CDR3 is made up of 18 amino acids. The CDR3, as DNA: TGTGCCAGCAGCCCCACACGGACTAGCGGCCTCGGGACAGATACGCAGTATTTT. Translating gives CASSPTRTSGLGTDTQYF.

V gene TRBV24-1 combines with J gene TRBJ2-1, with 12 positions matching TRBD2. The CDR3 totals 18 residues. Germline CDR1 KGHDR, CDR2 SFDVKD. V gave up 4 bases and J gave up 3 bases; unmatched junction bases: 9. The CDR3 sequence: CATSDAASGGAGYNEQFF. CDR3 in DNA: TGTGCCACCAGTGACGCGGCTAGCGGGGGGGCCGGCTACAATGAGCAGTTCTTC.

The chain carries TRBV29-1 and TRBJ2-1, with D unresolved. This CDR3 comprises 13 residues. Trimming cost V 4 bases and J 0 bases, with 7 bases left between them. Germline V gene lookup returns CDR1 SQVTM and CDR2 ANQGSEA. CDR3 coding DNA: TGCAGCGTTGGGCGTAGCTCCTACAATGAGCAGTTCTTC. This sequence encodes CSVGRSSYNEQFF.

This clonotype was recorded at least ten times. The chain uses TRBV7-2 and TRBJ2-7, with 12 nucleotides matching TRBD2. This CDR3 comprises 16 residues. From germline, CDR1 is SGHTA and CDR2 FQGNSA. Unmatched junction bases numbered 11, after V lost 5 bases and J lost 6 bases. CDR3 sequence reads: CASSARLAGVRVEQYF. The CDR3 nucleotides are TGTGCCAGCAGCGCCCGACTAGCGGGAGTGAGAGTCGAGCAGTACTTC.

For this clonotype: With a much larger clone just one base away, this may be a read error. This chain joins TRBV2 and TRBJ2-7; TRBD2 might be the D (5 bases). The germline CDR1 and CDR2 sequences are SNHLY and FYNNEI. CDR3 length: 13 amino acids. The CDR3 is CASSVGLNYELYF. In DNA, the CDR3 is TGTGCCAGCAGTGTCGGACTTAACTACGAGCTGTACTTC. Combining the CDR3 with reference TRBV2 and TRBJ2-7 gives the whole variable domain EPEVTQTPSHQVTQMGQEVILRCVPISNHLYFYWYRQILGQKVEFLVSFYNNEISEKSEIFDDQFSVERPDGSNFTLKIRSTKLEDSAMYFCASSVGLNYELYFGPGTRLTVT.

The chain couples TRBV28 to TRBJ2-5, with 13 bases identical to TRBD2. V was pared by 8 bases and J by 9 bases, with 9 bases of the junction left unmatched. Germline V gene data show CDR1 as MDHEN and CDR2 as SYDVKM. This CDR3 is 14 amino acids long. The CDR3 region is CASGTSGARGSQYF. CDR3 in DNA: TGTGCCAGCGGGACTAGCGGGGCGAGAGGGTCCCAGTACTTC.

The chain joins TRBV6-5 to TRBJ1-2, with 8 positions matching TRBD1. Trimming at V came to 0 bases and at J to 3 bases, leaving 9 bases not matched to a gene. The germline gives CDR1 MNHEY, CDR2 SVGAGI. The length of the CDR3 is 17 residues. In DNA, the CDR3 is TGTGCCAGCAGTTACTCGAGGGACAGGCCCCGAGACTATGGCTACACCTTC. This gives the protein CASSYSRDRPRDYGYTF.

This clonotype was seen many times. The chain couples TRBV11-2 to TRBJ2-6; TRBD1 is a possible D gene (5 bases). There are 16 residues in the CDR3. CDR1 is SGHAT, CDR2 FQNNGV, per germline. Trimming left V 5 bases short and J 1 base short, with 12 bases between. The CDR3 loop reads CASSPQTGSGANVLTF. The CDR3 DNA sequence: TGTGCCAGCAGCCCTCAAACAGGTTCTGGGGCCAACGTCCTGACTTTC.

This clonotype was found many times. The chain joins TRBV7-2 to TRBJ2-7, with D maybe TRBD2 (6 bases). This CDR3 is built from 15 residues. Germline V gene sequence: CDR1 SGHTA, CDR2 FQGNSA. Trimming took 1 base from V and 5 from J, leaving 15 bases between them. The CDR3 nucleotides read TGTGCCAGCAGCTTAGAGGCGGGATTAGGCCACGAGCAGTACTTC. It codes for CASSLEAGLGHEQYF.

This clonotype came up a few times. The chain employs TRBV4-3 and TRBJ2-7; D gene ambiguous. The CDR3 covers 14 residues. With 0 bases removed from V and 6 bases from J, the gap between germline ends came to 12 bases. Germline CDR1 is LGHNA and CDR2 is YSLEER. The CDR3 DNA reads as TGCGCCAGCAGCCAAGATCTTGAGTCCGCCGAGCAGTACTTC. The encoded protein is CASSQDLESAEQYF.

This clonotype showed up many times. V usage is TRBV7-6 and J usage is TRBJ2-7; D remains ambiguous. The CDR3 is 16 amino acids. Germline V gives CDR1 SGHVS, CDR2 FNYEAQ. The V end was cut by 3 bases, the J end by 0 bases, with 15 bases between. The CDR3 loop is CASSFLPAKSSYEQYV. CDR3 bases: TGTGCCAGCAGCTTTTTGCCGGCTAAGAGCTCCTACGAGCAGTACGTC.